These 3 T cell receptor beta chains share one sample of origin, sequenced in a study of T-cell memory formation after mild COVID-19. MiXCR, run by TCRdb on the 5' RACE reads, gives a single entry per CDR3 protein. The repertoire holds some 600,000 distinct CDR3 sequences, with about 18% as singletons. Input material: PBMCs or a T cell subset sorted from them (not recorded which). The receptors originated from an adult woman who had mild COVID-19 (a few samples of this study predate the infection). Cell type and time point are not known.

The chain carries TRBV6-1 and TRBJ1-2, with 12 bases aligning to TRBD1. J was trimmed by 4 bases and V by 7 bases; bases with no gene match: 16. The CDR3 is 18 amino acids. Germline lookup yields CDR1 MNHNS and CDR2 SASEGT. This CDR3 reads CASTPSPGTGGAGYGYTF. The CDR3 DNA reads as TGTGCCAGCACCCCAAGCCCCGGGACAGGGGGCGCGGGCTATGGCTACACCTTC.

The chain is built from TRBV13 and TRBJ2-7; 7 bases fit TRBD2. Looked up from germline, CDR1 is PRHDT and CDR2 is FYEKMQ (reference sequence). V gave up 5 bases and J gave up 9 bases; unmatched junction bases: 13. The length of the CDR3 is 14 residues. The CDR3 DNA follows: TGTGCCAGCAGCCTAAGCCTGGGGAGGGATTGGCAGTACTTC. It specifies CASSLSLGRDWQYF.

V and J are TRBV20-1 and TRBJ2-4, with TRBD2 matching over 8 bases. V lost 0 bases and J lost 0; bases outside the gene matches: 10. The germline CDR1 and CDR2 sequences are DFQATT and SNEGSKA (reference sequence). The CDR3 covers 18 residues. The CDR3 DNA is TGCAGTGCTAGAGAGTTCGATGGTCTAGCGGGAGCCAAAAACATTCAGTACTTC. It specifies CSAREFDGLAGAKNIQYF.